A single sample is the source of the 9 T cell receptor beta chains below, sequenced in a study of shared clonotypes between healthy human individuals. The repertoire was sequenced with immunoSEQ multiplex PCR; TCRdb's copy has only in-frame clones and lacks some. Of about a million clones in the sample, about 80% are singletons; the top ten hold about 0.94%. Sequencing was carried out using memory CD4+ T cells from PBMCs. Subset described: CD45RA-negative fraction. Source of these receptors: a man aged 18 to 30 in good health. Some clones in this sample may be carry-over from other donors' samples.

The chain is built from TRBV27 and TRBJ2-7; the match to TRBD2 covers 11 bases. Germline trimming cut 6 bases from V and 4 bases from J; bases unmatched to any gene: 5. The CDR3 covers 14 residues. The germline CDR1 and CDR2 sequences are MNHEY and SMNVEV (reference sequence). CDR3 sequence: CASSPRTSGYEQYF. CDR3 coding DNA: TGTGCCAGCAGCCCCCGGACTAGCGGGTACGAGCAGTACTTC.

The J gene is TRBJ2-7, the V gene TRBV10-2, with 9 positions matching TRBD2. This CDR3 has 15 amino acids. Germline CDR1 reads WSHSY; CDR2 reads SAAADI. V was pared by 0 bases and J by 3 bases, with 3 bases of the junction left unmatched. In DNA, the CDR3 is TGCGCCAGCAGTGAGTCGGTAGCGGGGGTCTACGAGCAGTACTTC. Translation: CASSESVAGVYEQYF.

The CDR3 is CASTPGHGQGGETQYF. In DNA form, the CDR3 reads TGTGCCAGCACCCCAGGCCACGGACAGGGCGGAGAGACCCAGTACTTC. The chain uses TRBV7-3 and TRBJ2-5; 8 bases are shared with TRBD1. The germline V gene has CDR1 SGHTA and CDR2 FQGTGA. This CDR3 contains 16 residues. The V and J ends lost 7 bases and 4 bases, in that order; junction bases with no gene match: 14.

CDR3 sequence (DNA): TGCGCCAGCAGCTCGGCAGGGGCGAGAGAAAACATTCAGTACTTC. This codes for CASSSAGARENIQYF. J is TRBJ2-4 and V is TRBV10-2; maybe TRBD1 (6 bases). V dropped 6 bases and J dropped 5 bases, with 17 bases sitting between them. This CDR3 comprises 15 residues. Looked up from germline, CDR1 is WSHSY and CDR2 is SAAADI.

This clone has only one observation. The CDR3 here is CASSFVYNEQFF. The CDR3 DNA follows: TGTGCCAGCAGCTTCGTGTACAATGAGCAGTTCTTC. The V and J genes are TRBV7-2 and TRBJ2-1; D is uncertain. Germline CDR1 and CDR2: SGHTA and FQGNSA. Trimming cost V 3 bases and J 4 bases, with 4 bases left between them. The CDR3 covers 12 residues.

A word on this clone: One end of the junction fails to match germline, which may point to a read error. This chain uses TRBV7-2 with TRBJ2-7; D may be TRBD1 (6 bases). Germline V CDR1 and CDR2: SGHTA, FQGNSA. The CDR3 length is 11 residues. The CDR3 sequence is CASSRYRERYF. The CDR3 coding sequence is TGTGCCAGCAGCCGGTACAGGGAGCGGTACTTC.

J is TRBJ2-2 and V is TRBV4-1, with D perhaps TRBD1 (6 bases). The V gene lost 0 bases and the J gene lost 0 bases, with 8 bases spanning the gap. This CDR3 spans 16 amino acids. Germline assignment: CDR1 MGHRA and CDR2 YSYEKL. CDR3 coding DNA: TGCGCCAGCAGCCAAGAGACAGGCTCGAACACCGGGGAGCTGTTTTTT. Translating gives CASSQETGSNTGELFF.

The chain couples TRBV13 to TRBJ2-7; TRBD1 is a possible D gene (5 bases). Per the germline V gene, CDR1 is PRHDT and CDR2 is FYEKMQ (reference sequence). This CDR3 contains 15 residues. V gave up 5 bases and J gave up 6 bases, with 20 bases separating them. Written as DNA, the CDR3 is TGTGCCAGCAGCACAGGCGAGCCCGCCCAGGGCGAGCAGTACTTC. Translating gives CASSTGEPAQGEQYF.

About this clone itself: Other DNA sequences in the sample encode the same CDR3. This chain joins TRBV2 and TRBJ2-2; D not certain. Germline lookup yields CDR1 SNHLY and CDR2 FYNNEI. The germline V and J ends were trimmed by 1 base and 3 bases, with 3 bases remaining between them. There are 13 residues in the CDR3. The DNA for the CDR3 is TGTGCCAGCAGTGAAGAGGACACCGGGGAGCTGTTTTTT. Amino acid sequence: CASSEEDTGELFF.